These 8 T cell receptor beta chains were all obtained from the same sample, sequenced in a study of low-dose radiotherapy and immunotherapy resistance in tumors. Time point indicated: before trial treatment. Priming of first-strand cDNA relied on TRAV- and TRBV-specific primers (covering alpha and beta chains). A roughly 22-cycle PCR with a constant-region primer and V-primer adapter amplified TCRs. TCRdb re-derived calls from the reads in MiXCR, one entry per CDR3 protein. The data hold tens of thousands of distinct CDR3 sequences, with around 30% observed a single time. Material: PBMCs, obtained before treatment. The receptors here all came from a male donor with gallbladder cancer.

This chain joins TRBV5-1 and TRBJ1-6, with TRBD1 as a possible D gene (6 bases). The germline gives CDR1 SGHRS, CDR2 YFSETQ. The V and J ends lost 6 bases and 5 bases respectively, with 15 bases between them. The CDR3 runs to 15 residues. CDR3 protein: CASNAGGTDNSPLHF. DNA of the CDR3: TGCGCCAGCAACGCCGGGGGCACGGATAATTCACCCCTCCACTTT.

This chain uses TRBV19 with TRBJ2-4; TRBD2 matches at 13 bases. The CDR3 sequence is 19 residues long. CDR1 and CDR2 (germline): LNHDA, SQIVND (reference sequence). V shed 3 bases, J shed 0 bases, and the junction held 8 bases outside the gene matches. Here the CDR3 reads CASSISTSGGAQAKNIQYF. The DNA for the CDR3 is TGTGCCAGTAGTATCTCCACTAGCGGGGGGGCCCAAGCCAAAAACATTCAGTACTTC.

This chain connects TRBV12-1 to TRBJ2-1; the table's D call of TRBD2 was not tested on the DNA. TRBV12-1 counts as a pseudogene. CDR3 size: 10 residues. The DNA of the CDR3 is TGTGCCAGCAGCTCCCTCTTTCGGTTCTTC. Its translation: CASSSLFRFF.

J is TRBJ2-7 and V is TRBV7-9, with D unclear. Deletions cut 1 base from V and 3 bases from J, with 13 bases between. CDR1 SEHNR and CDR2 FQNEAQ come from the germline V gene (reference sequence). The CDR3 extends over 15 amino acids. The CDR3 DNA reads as TGTGCCAGCAGCTTAGGGGGTCGCACCCTCTACGAGCAGTACTTC. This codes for CASSLGGRTLYEQYF. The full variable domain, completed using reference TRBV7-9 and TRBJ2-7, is DTGVSQNPRHKITKRGQNVTFRCDPISEHNRLYWYRQTLGQGPEFLTYFQNEAQLEKSRLLSDRFSAERPKGSFSTLEIQRTEQGDSAMYLCASSLGGRTLYEQYFGPGTRLTVT.

The DNA of the CDR3 is TGTGCCAGCAATTTAGCGGGAGCACACACAGATACGCAGTATTTT. Translating gives CASNLAGAHTDTQYF. The rearrangement joins TRBV19 to TRBJ2-3; 9 bases are a match to TRBD2. Trimming at V came to 9 bases and at J to 2 bases, leaving 9 bases not matched to a gene. Germline V gene data show CDR1 as LNHDA and CDR2 as SQIVND (reference sequence). The CDR3 sequence is 15 residues long.

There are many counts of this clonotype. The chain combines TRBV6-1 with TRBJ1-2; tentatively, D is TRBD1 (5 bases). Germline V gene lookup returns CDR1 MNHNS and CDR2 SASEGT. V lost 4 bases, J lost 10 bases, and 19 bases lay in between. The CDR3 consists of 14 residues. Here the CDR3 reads CASSGGSLGLHYTF. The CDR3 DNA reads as TGTGCCAGCAGTGGGGGATCGTTGGGACTTCACTACACCTTC.

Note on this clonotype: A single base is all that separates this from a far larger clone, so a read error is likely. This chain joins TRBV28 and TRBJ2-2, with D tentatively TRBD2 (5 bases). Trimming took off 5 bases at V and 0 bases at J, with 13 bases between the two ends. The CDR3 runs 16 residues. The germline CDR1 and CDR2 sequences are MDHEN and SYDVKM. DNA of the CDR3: TGTGCCAGCAGTGAGGGCAGGCTATCGAACACCGGGGAGCTGTTTTTT. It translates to CASSEGRLSNTGELFF.

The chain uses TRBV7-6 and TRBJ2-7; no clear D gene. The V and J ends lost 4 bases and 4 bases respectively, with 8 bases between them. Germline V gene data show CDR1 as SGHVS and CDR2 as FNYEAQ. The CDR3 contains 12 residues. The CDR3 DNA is TGTGCCAGCAGCTCGACCCTTTACGAGCAGTACTTC. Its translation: CASSSTLYEQYF.